A single sample gave rise to the 20 T cell receptor beta chains below, sequenced in a study of OX40 agonist ivuxolimab in advanced cancers. The data were produced by immunoSEQ multiplex PCR, yet TCRdb's version contains in-frame clones alone and is incomplete. Of about 81,000 clones in the sample, 85% to 90% were seen once. The sample here was CD4+ or CD8+ T cells sorted from blood, taken in a trial of the OX40 agonist ivuxolimab. The origin of the receptors is an adult with an advanced solid tumor such as melanoma, head and neck, liver or kidney cancer.

A single count supports this clone. CDR3 nucleotides: TGCGCCAGCAGCCAAGAGGGCGCGGACACCGGGGAGCTGTTTTTT. Encoded protein: CASSQEGADTGELFF. The chain is built from TRBV4-3 and TRBJ2-2, with D hard to call. Germline CDR1 is LGHNA and CDR2 is YSLEER. With 0 bases removed from V and 3 bases from J, the gap between germline ends came to 8 bases. The length of the CDR3 is 15 residues.

With respect to this clone: This sample also contains other DNA sequences that code for the same CDR3. This chain connects TRBV7-2 to TRBJ2-7; D ambiguous. Looked up from germline, CDR1 is SGHTA and CDR2 is FQGNSA. Trimming removed 1 base at V and 2 bases at J, with 6 bases between. The length of the CDR3 is 13 residues. This CDR3 is CASSLEGPYEQYF. Here the CDR3 DNA reads TGTGCCAGCAGCTTAGAGGGCCCCTACGAGCAGTACTTC.

V usage is TRBV5-4 and J usage is TRBJ2-7; 8 bases are a match to TRBD2. Germline-derived CDR1 and CDR2 are SGHNT and YYREEE (reference sequence). J lost 0 bases, V lost 1 base, and 3 bases had no gene match. The CDR3 has 15 amino acids. CDR3 coding DNA: TGTGCCAGCAGCTTGACGGGGGGGCACTCCTACGAGCAGTACTTC. This codes for CASSLTGGHSYEQYF.

This chain connects TRBV5-4 to TRBJ1-1; D not certain. V was shortened by 1 base and J by 1 base, with 11 bases between the two germline ends. Germline CDR1 and CDR2: SGHNT and YYREEE (reference sequence). CDR3 length equals 15 residues. The CDR3 DNA reads TGTGCCAGCAGCTTGCCGGGATCCAGGAACACTGAAGCTTTCTTT. It codes for CASSLPGSRNTEAFF. The complete variable domain, with remaining parts taken from reference TRBV5-4 and TRBJ1-1, reads ETGVTQSPTHLIKTRGQQVTLRCSSQSGHNTVSWYQQALGQGPQFIFQYYREEENGRGNFPPRFSGLQFPNYSSELNVNALELDDSALYLCASSLPGSRNTEAFFGQGTRLTVV.

The J gene is TRBJ1-2, the V gene TRBV19; maybe TRBD1 (5 bases). This CDR3 is built from 13 residues. V gave up 6 bases and J gave up 2 bases, with 10 bases separating them. Germline V gene data show CDR1 as LNHDA and CDR2 as SQIVND (reference sequence). CDR3 bases: TGTGCCAGTAGGATGACAGTAAACTATGGCTACACCTTC. This translates into CASRMTVNYGYTF.

This clone was observed once. The chain joins TRBV19 to TRBJ1-3; no reliable D call. V was trimmed by 1 base and J by 0 bases, leaving 10 bases between them. The germline V gene has CDR1 LNHDA and CDR2 SQIVND (reference sequence). There are 16 residues in the CDR3. CDR3 bases: TGTGCCAGTAGTATAGGTCCGGCCGGCTCTGGAAACACCATATATTTT. This gives the protein CASSIGPAGSGNTIYF.

This sequence joins TRBV5-5 and TRBJ1-5, with 8 bases matching TRBD1. Looked up from germline, CDR1 is SGHKS and CDR2 is YYEKEE (reference sequence). The CDR3 loop spans 14 amino acids. Trimming took 4 bases from V and 2 from J; bases not matched to a gene: 2. CDR3 nucleotides: TGTGCCAGCAGCATGACAGGGGGCAATCAGCCCCAGCATTTT. Protein: CASSMTGGNQPQHF.

The rearrangement uses TRBV2 and TRBJ2-5, with 10 bases identical to TRBD2. Trimming removed 5 bases from V and 6 bases from J; junction bases left unmatched: 12. Germline V lookup: CDR1 SNHLY, CDR2 FYNNEI. The CDR3 contains 16 residues. The CDR3 loop reads CASSLLAGTPGKTQYF. CDR3 nucleotide sequence: TGTGCCAGCAGTCTACTAGCGGGGACCCCGGGAAAGACCCAGTACTTC.

This rearrangement joins TRBV5-5 to TRBJ1-5; no definite D call. The CDR3 totals 14 residues. Germline loops: CDR1 SGHKS, CDR2 YYEKEE (reference sequence). V was cut by 4 bases and J by 2 bases, with 10 bases left in between. The CDR3 loop is CASSALTGNQPQHF. The CDR3 nucleotides are TGTGCCAGCAGCGCCCTAACAGGCAATCAGCCCCAGCATTTT.

This sequence joins TRBV7-2 and TRBJ2-5; D is unclear. V was clipped by 1 base and J by 2 bases, with 5 bases between them. The CDR3 extends over 13 amino acids. CDR1 SGHTA and CDR2 FQGNSA come from the germline V gene. The CDR3 nucleotides read TGTGCCAGCAGCTTAGGGCAGCAAGAGACCCAGTACTTC. It codes for CASSLGQQETQYF.

The chain combines TRBV7-9 with TRBJ1-2; TRBD1 might be the D (5 bases). Deletions cut 5 bases from V and 0 bases from J, with 13 bases between. CDR3 size: 15 residues. CDR1 and CDR2 from the germline V gene are SEHNR and FQNEAQ (reference sequence). CDR3 residues: CASSPHDRANYGYTF. CDR3 DNA: TGTGCCAGCAGCCCACACGACAGAGCTAACTATGGCTACACCTTC.

The CDR3 region has the DNA TGTGCCAGCTCACCACCGGGACAGGGACTTTGGGATCGTGACTATGGCTACACCTTC. Amino acids: CASSPPGQGLWDRDYGYTF. V and J are TRBV18 and TRBJ1-2; 9 positions match TRBD1. The germline gives CDR1 KGHSH, CDR2 LQKENI. Trimming removed 0 bases from V and 3 bases from J; junction bases left unmatched: 14. This CDR3 has 19 residues.

About this clone: Other DNA sequences of this sample code for an identical CDR3. V is TRBV10-3 and J is TRBJ1-1; a possible D gene is TRBD1 (6 bases). Germline lookup yields CDR1 ENHRY and CDR2 SYGVKD. This CDR3 has 16 residues. Deletions cut 4 bases from V and 0 bases from J, with 15 bases between. The CDR3 DNA sequence: TGTGCCATCAGTGCCGGGACACAGGCCATGAACACTGAAGCTTTCTTT. The encoded protein is CAISAGTQAMNTEAFF.

The chain is built from TRBV7-8 and TRBJ2-2; 9 bases line up with TRBD2. J was trimmed by 5 bases and V by 4 bases; bases with no gene match: 2. CDR3 length equals 14 residues. CDR1 and CDR2 (germline): SGHVS, FQNEAQ. CDR3 protein: CASSSLAGTGELFF. The CDR3 bases are TGTGCCAGCAGCTCGCTAGCGGGGACCGGGGAGCTGTTTTTT.

The V and J genes are TRBV2 and TRBJ2-3; TRBD1 is a possible D gene (6 bases). This CDR3 is 14 amino acids long. The germline CDR1 and CDR2 sequences are SNHLY and FYNNEI. The CDR3 DNA follows: TGTGCTTCCGCGCCCGTGGGGGCCCCGAATACGCAGTATTTT. Translation: CASAPVGAPNTQYF.

The V gene is TRBV27, the J gene TRBJ2-4; a weak D match, TRBD2 (6 bases). V was pared by 6 bases and J by 8 bases, with 11 bases between. This CDR3 is built from 12 residues. CDR1 is MNHEY and CDR2 is SMNVEV in the germline V gene (reference sequence). In DNA, the CDR3 is TGTGCCAGCAGGGGGACTTCCGACATTCAGTACTTC. This translates into CASRGTSDIQYF.

This clone was seen more than once but under ten times. The chain has TRBV18 and TRBJ1-1, with D perhaps TRBD1 (5 bases). Germline values: CDR1 KGHSH, CDR2 LQKENI. V was clipped by 3 bases and J by 2 bases, with 10 bases between them. This CDR3 has 14 residues. The CDR3, as DNA: TGTGCCAGCTCACCCTCGGGGGGTAACACTGAAGCTTTCTTT. This gives the protein CASSPSGGNTEAFF.

The chain recombines TRBV6-1 with TRBJ1-4; D ambiguous. This CDR3 region has 13 residues. The V end was cut by 8 bases, the J end by 3 bases, with 10 bases between. The germline CDR1 and CDR2 sequences are MNHNS and SASEGT. The CDR3 here is CASGEPANEKLFF. DNA for the CDR3: TGTGCCAGCGGAGAGCCGGCTAATGAAAAACTGTTTTTT.

This chain joins TRBV5-4 and TRBJ2-3; 7 bases are shared with TRBD2. The CDR3 spans 17 residues. CDR1 is SGHNT and CDR2 is YYREEE in the germline V gene (reference sequence). The V gene end was trimmed by 5 bases and the J gene end by 2 bases; junction bases not matched to a gene: 14. The CDR3 DNA follows: TGTGCCAGCAGTTTAGCGGGCGCCTATTCTTCCACAGATACGCAGTATTTT. Translation: CASSLAGAYSSTDTQYF.

The chain has TRBV5-1 and TRBJ2-1, with TRBD1 matching 7 bases. Germline loops: CDR1 SGHRS, CDR2 YFSETQ. This CDR3 region has 13 residues. V was clipped by 0 bases and J by 10 bases; unmatched bases: 4. The CDR3 coding sequence is TGCGCCAGCAGCTTGGACAGGGGACGGGAGCAGTTCTTC. Translated, it gives CASSLDRGREQFF.